The TCR beta chain described here comes from a study of beta chain features in type 1 diabetes. Study at large: All samples yielded 85 million to 130 million examined sorted cells.

Notes on the study in general: Type 1 diabetes patients had VDJ junctions that carried fewer insertions and more deletions. A definitive answer on HLA type influencing TCRB rearrangement was not reached here.

Trimming removed 4 bases from V and 11 bases from J; junction bases left unmatched: 9. The CDR3 is made up of 14 amino acids. Germline loops: CDR1 MDHEN, CDR2 SYDVKM. As to this clone: What it recognizes is unknown.

Of the isolated RNA, all was reverse transcribed, and so the sequenced material was expressed TCRB transcripts. Here immunoSEQ multiplex PCR was the method, and the copy in TCRdb shows in-frame clones only, minus some. The sample includes some 410,000 clones, over 10% of them seen just once. The chain links TRBV28 to TRBJ1-5; TRBD1 matches at 9 bases. The source material was naive CD4+ T cells from blood. This sequence originates from a woman in her late teens or twenties in good health. The CDR3 sequence: CASSSGTGKVAQHF. In DNA, the CDR3 is TGTGCCAGCAGTTCGGGGACAGGGAAGGTGGCCCAGCATTTT. Full variable domain (remainder filled in from reference TRBV28 and TRBJ1-5): DVKVTQSSRYLVKRTGEKVFLECVQDMDHENMFWYRQDPGLGLRLIYFSYDVKMKEKGDIPEGYSVSREKKERFSLILESASTNQTSMYLCASSSGTGKVAQHFGDGTRLSIL.